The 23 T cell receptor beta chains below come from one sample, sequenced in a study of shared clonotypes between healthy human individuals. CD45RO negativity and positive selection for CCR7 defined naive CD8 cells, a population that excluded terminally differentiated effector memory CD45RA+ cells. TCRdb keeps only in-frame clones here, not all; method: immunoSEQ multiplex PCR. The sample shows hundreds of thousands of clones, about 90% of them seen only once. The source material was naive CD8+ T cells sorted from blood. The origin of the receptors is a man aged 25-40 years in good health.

The DNA for the CDR3 is TGTGCCAGCAGTGAAGGGGCGGGAGTAAGGACCGGGGAGCTGTTTTTT. It encodes CASSEGAGVRTGELFF. V usage is TRBV2 and J usage is TRBJ2-2; 7 bases match TRBD2. The V and J ends lost 1 base and 5 bases, in that order; junction bases with no gene match: 7. Germline CDR1 SNHLY, CDR2 FYNNEI. This CDR3 is 16 amino acids long.

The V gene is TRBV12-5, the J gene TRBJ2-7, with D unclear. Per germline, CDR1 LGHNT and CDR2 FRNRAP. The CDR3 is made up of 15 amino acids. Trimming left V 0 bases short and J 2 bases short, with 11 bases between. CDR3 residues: CASGLVPDRTYEQYF. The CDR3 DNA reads TGTGCTAGTGGTTTGGTACCGGACCGGACCTACGAGCAGTACTTC.

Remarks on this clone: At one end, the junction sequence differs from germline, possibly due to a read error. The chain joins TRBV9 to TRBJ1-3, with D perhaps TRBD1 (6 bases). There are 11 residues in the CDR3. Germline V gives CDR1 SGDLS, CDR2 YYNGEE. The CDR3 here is CASSDNRAMRF. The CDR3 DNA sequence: TGTGCCAGCAGCGACAACAGGGCAATGCGCTTT.

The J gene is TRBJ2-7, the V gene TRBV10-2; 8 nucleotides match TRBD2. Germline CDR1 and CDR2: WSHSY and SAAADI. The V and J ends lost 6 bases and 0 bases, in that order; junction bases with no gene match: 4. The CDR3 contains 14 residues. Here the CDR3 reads CASREAGVSYEQYF. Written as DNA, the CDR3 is TGCGCCAGCAGAGAAGCGGGAGTCTCCTACGAGCAGTACTTC.

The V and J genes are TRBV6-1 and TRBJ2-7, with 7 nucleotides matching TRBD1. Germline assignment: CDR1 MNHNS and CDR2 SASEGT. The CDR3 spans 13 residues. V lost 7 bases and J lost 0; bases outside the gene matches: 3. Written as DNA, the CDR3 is TGTGCCAGCAAGGGACAGAACTCCTACGAGCAGTACTTC. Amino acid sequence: CASKGQNSYEQYF.

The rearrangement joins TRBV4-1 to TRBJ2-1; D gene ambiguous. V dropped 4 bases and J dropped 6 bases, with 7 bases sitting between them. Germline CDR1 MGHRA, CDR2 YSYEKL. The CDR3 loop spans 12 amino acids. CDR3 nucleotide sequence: TGCGCCAGCAGCCTGGAAGGCAATGAGCAGTTCTTC. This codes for CASSLEGNEQFF.

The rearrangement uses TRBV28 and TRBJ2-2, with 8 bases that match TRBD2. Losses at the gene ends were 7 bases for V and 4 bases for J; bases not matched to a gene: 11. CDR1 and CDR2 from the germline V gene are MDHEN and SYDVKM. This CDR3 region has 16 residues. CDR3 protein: CASTHPLLAGTGELFF. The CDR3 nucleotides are TGTGCCAGCACCCATCCCCTCCTAGCGGGCACCGGGGAGCTGTTTTTT.

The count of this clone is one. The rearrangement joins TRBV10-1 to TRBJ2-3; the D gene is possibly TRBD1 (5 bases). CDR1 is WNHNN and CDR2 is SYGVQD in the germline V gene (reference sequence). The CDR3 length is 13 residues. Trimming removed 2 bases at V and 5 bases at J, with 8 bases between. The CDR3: CASSELGEDTQYF. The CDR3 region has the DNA TGCGCCAGCAGTGAGCTAGGGGAAGATACGCAGTATTTT.

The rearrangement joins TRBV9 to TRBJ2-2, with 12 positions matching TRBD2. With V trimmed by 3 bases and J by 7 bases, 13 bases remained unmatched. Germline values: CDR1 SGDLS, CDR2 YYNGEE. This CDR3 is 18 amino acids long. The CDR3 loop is CASSAHPTSGSSVGELFF. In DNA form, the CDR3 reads TGTGCCAGCAGCGCTCACCCGACTAGCGGGAGTAGCGTCGGGGAGCTGTTTTTT.

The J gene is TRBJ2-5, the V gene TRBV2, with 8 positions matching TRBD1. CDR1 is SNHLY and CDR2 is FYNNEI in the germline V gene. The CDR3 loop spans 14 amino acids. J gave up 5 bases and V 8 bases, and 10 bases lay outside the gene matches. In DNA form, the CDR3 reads TGTGCCAGCCAAGAGACAGGGGCGCAGGAGACCCAGTACTTC. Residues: CASQETGAQETQYF.

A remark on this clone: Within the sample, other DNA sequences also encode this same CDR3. For the CDR3, the DNA is TGTGCCAGCAGCGTAGCTGGGACAGGAAACACCATATATTTT. Its protein product is CASSVAGTGNTIYF. The V gene is TRBV9, the J gene TRBJ1-3; possibly TRBD1 for D (6 bases). The germline gives CDR1 SGDLS, CDR2 YYNGEE. This CDR3 contains 14 residues. V lost 0 bases and J lost 4, with 8 bases in between.

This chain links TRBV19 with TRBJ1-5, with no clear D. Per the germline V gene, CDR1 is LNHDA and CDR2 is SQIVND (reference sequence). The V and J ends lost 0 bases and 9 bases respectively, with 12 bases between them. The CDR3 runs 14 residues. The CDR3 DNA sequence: TGTGCCAGTAGTATAGATGGGGTTTTCGGGCCCCAGCATTTT. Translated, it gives CASSIDGVFGPQHF.

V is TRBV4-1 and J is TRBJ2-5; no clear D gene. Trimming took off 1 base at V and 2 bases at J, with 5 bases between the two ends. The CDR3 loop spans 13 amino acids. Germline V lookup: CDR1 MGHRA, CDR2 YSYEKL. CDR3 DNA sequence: TGCGCCAGCAGCCAAGTCGATCAAGAGACCCAGTACTTC. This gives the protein CASSQVDQETQYF.

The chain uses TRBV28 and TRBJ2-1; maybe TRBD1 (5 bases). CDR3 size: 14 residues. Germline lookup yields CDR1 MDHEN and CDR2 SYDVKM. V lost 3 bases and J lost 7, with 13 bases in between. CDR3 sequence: CASSFPQGRNEQFF. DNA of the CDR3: TGTGCCAGCAGTTTTCCGCAGGGTCGGAATGAGCAGTTCTTC.

CDR3 residues: CSVEFKNTEAFF. DNA of the CDR3: TGCAGCGTTGAGTTTAAGAACACTGAAGCTTTCTTT. This chain uses TRBV29-1 with TRBJ1-1; D is ambiguous. The length of the CDR3 is 12 residues. The V gene lost 3 bases and the J gene lost 1 base, with 6 bases spanning the gap. The germline CDR1 and CDR2 sequences are SQVTM and ANQGSEA.

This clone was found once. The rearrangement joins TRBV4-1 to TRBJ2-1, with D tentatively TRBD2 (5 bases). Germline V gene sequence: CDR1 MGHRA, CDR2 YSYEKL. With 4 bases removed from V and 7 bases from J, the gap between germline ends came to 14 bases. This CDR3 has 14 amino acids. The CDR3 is CASSPILEENEQFF. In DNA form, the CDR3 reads TGCGCCAGCAGCCCGATATTGGAGGAGAATGAGCAGTTCTTC.

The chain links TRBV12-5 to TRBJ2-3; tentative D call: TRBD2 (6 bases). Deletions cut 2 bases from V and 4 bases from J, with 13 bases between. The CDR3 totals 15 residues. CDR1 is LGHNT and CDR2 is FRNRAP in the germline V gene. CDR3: CASGLSSGIADTQYF. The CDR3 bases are TGTGCTAGTGGTTTGAGTAGCGGTATCGCAGATACGCAGTATTTT.

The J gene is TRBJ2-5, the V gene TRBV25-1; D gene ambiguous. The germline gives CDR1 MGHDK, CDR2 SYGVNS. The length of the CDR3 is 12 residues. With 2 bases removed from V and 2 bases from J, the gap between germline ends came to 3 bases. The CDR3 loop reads CASSEGQETQYF. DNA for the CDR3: TGTGCCAGCAGTGAAGGACAAGAGACCCAGTACTTC.

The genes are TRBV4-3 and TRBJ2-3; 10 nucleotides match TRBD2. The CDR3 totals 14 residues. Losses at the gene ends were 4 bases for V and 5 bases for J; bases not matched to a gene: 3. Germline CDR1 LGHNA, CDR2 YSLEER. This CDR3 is CASSPSSGRDTQYF. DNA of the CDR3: TGCGCCAGCAGCCCGTCTAGCGGGAGAGATACGCAGTATTTT.

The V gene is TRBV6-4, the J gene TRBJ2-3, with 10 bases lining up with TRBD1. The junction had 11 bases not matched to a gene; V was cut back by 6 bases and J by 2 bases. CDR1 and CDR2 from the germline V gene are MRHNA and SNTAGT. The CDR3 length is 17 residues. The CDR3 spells CASSPELGQGDTDTQYF. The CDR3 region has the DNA TGTGCCAGCAGCCCCGAACTAGGACAGGGGGACACAGATACGCAGTATTTT.

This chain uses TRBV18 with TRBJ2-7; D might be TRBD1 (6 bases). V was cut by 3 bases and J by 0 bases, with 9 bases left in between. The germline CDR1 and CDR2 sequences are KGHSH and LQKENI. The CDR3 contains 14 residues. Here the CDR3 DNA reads TGTGCCAGCTCACCGGCAGGGGCCTCCTACGAGCAGTACTTC. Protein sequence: CASSPAGASYEQYF.

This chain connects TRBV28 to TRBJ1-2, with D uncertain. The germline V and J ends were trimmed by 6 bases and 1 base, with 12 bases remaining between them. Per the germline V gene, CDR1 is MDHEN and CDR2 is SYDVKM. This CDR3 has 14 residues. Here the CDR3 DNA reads TGTGCCAGCAGCAACCTGGACCTTAACTATGGCTACACCTTC. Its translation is CASSNLDLNYGYTF.

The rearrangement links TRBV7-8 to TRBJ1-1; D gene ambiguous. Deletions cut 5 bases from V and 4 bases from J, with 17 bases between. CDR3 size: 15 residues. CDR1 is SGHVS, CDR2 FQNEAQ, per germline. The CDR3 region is CASSPYTGMGTEAFF. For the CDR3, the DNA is TGTGCCAGCAGCCCATATACGGGGATGGGCACTGAAGCTTTCTTT.